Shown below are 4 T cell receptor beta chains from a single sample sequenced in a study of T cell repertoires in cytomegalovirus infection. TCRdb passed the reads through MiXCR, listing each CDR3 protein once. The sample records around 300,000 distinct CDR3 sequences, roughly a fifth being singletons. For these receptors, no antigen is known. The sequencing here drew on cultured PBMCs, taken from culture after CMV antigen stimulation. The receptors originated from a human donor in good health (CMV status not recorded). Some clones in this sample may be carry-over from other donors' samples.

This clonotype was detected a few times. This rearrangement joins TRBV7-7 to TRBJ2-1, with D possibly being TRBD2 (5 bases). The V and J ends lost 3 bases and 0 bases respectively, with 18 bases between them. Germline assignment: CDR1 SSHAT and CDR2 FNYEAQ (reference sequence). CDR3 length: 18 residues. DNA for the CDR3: TGTGCCAGCAGCTTGTTCATCAGCGGACCGGGCTCCTACAATGAGCAGTTCTTC. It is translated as CASSLFISGPGSYNEQFF.

CDR3 bases: TGTGCCAGCAGTTTATGGACAGCCATGAACACTGAAGCTTTCTTT. Translation: CASSLWTAMNTEAFF. V usage is TRBV12-3 or TRBV12-4 and J usage is TRBJ1-1, with a tentative D call TRBD1 (6 bases). V dropped 2 bases and J dropped 0 bases, with 10 bases sitting between them. This CDR3 has 15 amino acids.

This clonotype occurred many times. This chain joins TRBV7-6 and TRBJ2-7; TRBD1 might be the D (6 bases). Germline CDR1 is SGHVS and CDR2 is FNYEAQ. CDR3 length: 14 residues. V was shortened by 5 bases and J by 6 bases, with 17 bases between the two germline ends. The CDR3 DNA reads TGTGCCAGCAGCCTGACTGACAGGCCAGCCGAGCAGTACTTC. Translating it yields CASSLTDRPAEQYF.

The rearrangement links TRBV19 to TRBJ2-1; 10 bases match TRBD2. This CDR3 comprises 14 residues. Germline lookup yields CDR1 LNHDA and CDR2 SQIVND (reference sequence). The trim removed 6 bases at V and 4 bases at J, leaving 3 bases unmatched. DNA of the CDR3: TGTGCCAGTAGGGGGACTAGCGCTTACAATGAGCAGTTCTTC. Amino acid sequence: CASRGTSAYNEQFF.